The 16 T cell receptor beta chains reported below all come from one sample, sequenced in a study of blood T cell repertoires in COVID-19. Sequencing used immunoSEQ multiplex PCR; TCRdb keeps in-frame clones, though not all of them. Found here are about 100,000 clones, approximately 88% of them singletons; the top ten hold more than 9.5%. Sequencing was carried out using peripheral blood. These receptors originate from an elderly man with acute or convalescent COVID-19.

The genes are TRBV5-6 and TRBJ2-7; TRBD2 matches 12 bases. The CDR3 is 18 amino acids. CDR1 and CDR2 from the germline V gene are SGHDT and YYEEEE. V gave up 4 bases and J gave up 3 bases; unmatched junction bases: 14. The DNA of the CDR3 is TGTGCCAGCAGCCACCAACTAGCGGGAGGATACCGGATCTACGAGCAGTACTTC. Its translation: CASSHQLAGGYRIYEQYF.

This chain links TRBV11-3 with TRBJ1-1, with TRBD1 as a possible D gene (5 bases). Trimming cost V 3 bases and J 0 bases, with 5 bases left between them. The CDR3 sequence is 13 residues long. Germline V CDR1 and CDR2: SGHNT, YENEEA. The CDR3 loop is CASSLTVNTEAFF. The CDR3 nucleotides read TGTGCCAGCAGCTTGACAGTGAACACTGAAGCTTTCTTT.

This sequence joins TRBV4-3 and TRBJ2-2, with 15 positions matching TRBD2. This CDR3 is built from 17 residues. Germline V gene data show CDR1 as LGHNA and CDR2 as YSLEER. V lost 0 bases, J lost 8 bases, and 4 bases stayed unmatched. CDR3 in DNA: TGCGCCAGCAGCCAAGACTCGGGACTAGCGGGAGGAGGGGAGCTGTTTTTT. Translated: CASSQDSGLAGGGELFF.

This clone was picked up one time. V and J are TRBV28 and TRBJ2-1, with 9 positions matching TRBD2. V dropped 9 bases and J dropped 6; count of bases not matched to a gene: 18. The CDR3 runs 17 residues. Germline V gives CDR1 MDHEN, CDR2 SYDVKM. The CDR3 coding sequence is TGTGCCAGTAAGCACCGGAGGGCGGGAGGGCACCCCAATGAGCAGTTCTTC. This encodes CASKHRRAGGHPNEQFF.

The chain combines TRBV2 with TRBJ1-6; 8 nucleotides agree with TRBD1. Germline V lookup: CDR1 SNHLY, CDR2 FYNNEI. V shed 7 bases, J shed 7 bases, and the junction held 3 bases outside the gene matches. CDR3 size: 13 residues. CDR3: CASIRTGNSPLHF. Written as DNA, the CDR3 is TGTGCCAGCATTAGGACAGGGAATTCACCCCTCCACTTT. Using reference TRBV2 and TRBJ1-6 for the parts outside the CDR3, the full variable domain is EPEVTQTPSHQVTQMGQEVILRCVPISNHLYFYWYRQILGQKVEFLVSFYNNEISEKSEIFDDQFSVERPDGSNFTLKIRSTKLEDSAMYFCASIRTGNSPLHFGNGTRLTVT.

V and J are TRBV5-1 and TRBJ1-5; D is possibly TRBD1 (6 bases). Between the trimmed V and J ends, which lost 5 bases and 1 base, there was a span of 13 bases. The CDR3 loop spans 15 amino acids. Germline lookup yields CDR1 SGHRS and CDR2 YFSETQ. As DNA, the CDR3 is TGCGCCAGCAGAACAGGGACGTCGAGCAATCAGCCCCAGCATTTT. Its translation: CASRTGTSSNQPQHF.

This clone came up a few times. The genes are TRBV2 and TRBJ1-4; 9 nucleotides agree with TRBD1. The V and J ends lost 6 bases and 8 bases, in that order; junction bases with no gene match: 16. The germline gives CDR1 SNHLY, CDR2 FYNNEI. The CDR3 contains 17 residues. CDR3 protein: CASSERLLTGGDEKLFF. In DNA form, the CDR3 reads TGTGCCAGCAGCGAGCGCCTACTGACAGGGGGTGACGAAAAACTGTTTTTT. Filled out from reference TRBV2 and TRBJ1-4, the complete variable domain reads EPEVTQTPSHQVTQMGQEVILRCVPISNHLYFYWYRQILGQKVEFLVSFYNNEISEKSEIFDDQFSVERPDGSNFTLKIRSTKLEDSAMYFCASSERLLTGGDEKLFFGSGTQLSVL.

The chain uses TRBV21-1 and TRBJ2-5; the table's TRBD2 call for D was not verified on the DNA. TRBV21-1 is deemed a pseudogene. The CDR3 consists of 13 residues. CDR3 DNA sequence: TGTGCCAGCAGCTGCCGAGGAGGTGAGACCCAGTACTTC. It encodes CASSCRGGETQYF.

V and J are TRBV19 and TRBJ1-3; 7 nucleotides agree with TRBD1. Per the germline V gene, CDR1 is LNHDA and CDR2 is SQIVND (reference sequence). This CDR3 contains 17 residues. Trimming at V came to 6 bases and at J to 0 bases, leaving 11 bases not matched to a gene. CDR3 loop: CASRTQGTPFSGNTIYF. The CDR3 nucleotides read TGTGCCAGTAGGACACAGGGGACCCCTTTCTCTGGAAACACCATATATTTT.

This clone was detected once. V and J are TRBV13 and TRBJ2-2; D might be TRBD2 (5 bases). This CDR3 comprises 14 residues. Germline CDR1 and CDR2: PRHDT and FYEKMQ (reference sequence). Trimming shortened V by 5 bases and J by 4 bases, and 11 bases separated the two germline ends. The CDR3 protein is CASSRGAGTGELFF. CDR3 bases: TGTGCCAGCAGCCGGGGTGCCGGCACCGGGGAGCTGTTTTTT.

The chain links TRBV12-3 or TRBV12-4 to TRBJ1-5; no clear D. Trimming shortened V by 5 bases and J by 1 base, and 6 bases separated the two germline ends. The length of the CDR3 is 13 residues. The CDR3 loop is CASSDTSNQPQHF. The CDR3 bases are TGTGCCAGCAGTGACACGAGCAATCAGCCCCAGCATTTT.

The rearrangement links TRBV27 to TRBJ2-3; the match to TRBD1 covers 8 bases. The CDR3 covers 14 residues. V dropped 7 bases and J dropped 9; count of bases not matched to a gene: 12. CDR1 is MNHEY, CDR2 SMNVEV, per germline (reference sequence). CDR3 in amino acids: CASTEETGVRTQYF. The DNA for the CDR3 is TGTGCCAGCACCGAAGAGACAGGGGTAAGGACGCAGTATTTT.

The chain carries TRBV10-3 and TRBJ2-7, with D uncertain. Trimming stripped 0 bases from V and 8 bases from J, with 11 bases between. The germline V gene has CDR1 ENHRY and CDR2 SYGVKD. The CDR3 extends over 13 amino acids. CDR3 protein: CAISESARGQQYF. In DNA form, the CDR3 reads TGTGCCATCAGTGAGTCGGCTCGAGGCCAGCAGTACTTC.

The chain recombines TRBV30 with TRBJ1-4; TRBD1 matches at 11 bases. The CDR3 runs 17 residues. Germline CDR1 is GTSNPN and CDR2 is SVGIG (reference sequence). The ends lost 5 bases at V and 7 bases at J; junction bases unmatched: 15. In DNA form, the CDR3 reads TGTGCCTGGGGGGTATCCTTCGGACAGGGGGCCAGTGAAAAACTGTTTTTT. Amino acid sequence: CAWGVSFGQGASEKLFF.

The rearrangement uses TRBV6-2 or TRBV6-3 and TRBJ1-4; D not resolved. V shed 0 bases and J shed 0 bases, with 8 bases lying between them. CDR1 and CDR2 from the germline V gene are MNHEY and SVGEGT. The CDR3 contains 16 residues. Here the CDR3 DNA reads TGTGCCAGCAGTTACTCGAACTCTGCAACTAATGAAAAACTGTTTTTT. Its protein product is CASSYSNSATNEKLFF.

The J gene is TRBJ1-5, the V gene TRBV7-9; a possible D gene is TRBD1 (5 bases). V shed 3 bases and J shed 7 bases, with 10 bases lying between them. The CDR3 length is 13 residues. In germline, CDR1 is SEHNR, CDR2 FQNEAQ (reference sequence). CDR3 sequence reads: CASSFQGSQPQHF. The CDR3 DNA sequence: TGTGCCAGCAGCTTTCAGGGTTCCCAGCCCCAGCATTTT.